Below, 20 T cell receptor beta chains from the same sample are listed, as sequenced in a study of blood T cell repertoires in COVID-19. Assay used: immunoSEQ multiplex PCR; TCRdb lists only in-frame clones, some missing. The data hold approximately 280,000 clones, with 75% to 85% observed a single time. What was sequenced was peripheral blood. The receptors here all came from a man aged 50-60 years with active or convalescent COVID-19.

The CDR3 region is CASSYDSGTGELFF. CDR3 DNA: TGTGCCAGCAGTTATGATTCCGGGACTGGGGAGCTGTTTTTT. The chain joins TRBV6-5 to TRBJ2-2; perhaps TRBD2 as D (6 bases). Germline CDR1 reads MNHEY; CDR2 reads SVGAGI. V lost 3 bases to trimming and J lost 8 bases, with 13 bases between them. This CDR3 has 14 amino acids.

This clone was detected once. The J gene is TRBJ2-7, the V gene TRBV2; D gene uncertain. Looked up from germline, CDR1 is SNHLY and CDR2 is FYNNEI. CDR3 length: 14 residues. V was cut by 5 bases and J by 4 bases, with 15 bases left in between. This CDR3 is CASSLRVLAYEQYF. The CDR3, as DNA: TGTGCCAGCAGTCTCCGGGTCCTTGCGTACGAGCAGTACTTC.

The gene calls are TRBV2 and TRBJ1-1, with D unresolved. The ends were cut back, 2 bases at V and 8 bases at J, with 3 bases in the middle. Looked up from germline, CDR1 is SNHLY and CDR2 is FYNNEI. This CDR3 contains 10 residues. CDR3 sequence (DNA): TGTGCCAGCAGTGAAATAGAAGCTTTCTTT. Amino acid sequence: CASSEIEAFF.

This sequence joins TRBV7-3 and TRBJ2-1; TRBD2 agrees at 11 bases. The germline gives CDR1 SGHTA, CDR2 FQGTGA. Unmatched junction bases numbered 21, after V lost 2 bases and J lost 9 bases. The CDR3 is 20 amino acids. As DNA, the CDR3 is TGTGCCAGCAGCTTATGGGTAACCAGAGGGTTTAGCGGGAGGGATGGTGAGCAGTTCTTC. Translation gives CASSLWVTRGFSGRDGEQFF.

The V gene is TRBV12-3 or TRBV12-4, the J gene TRBJ1-5, with D tentatively TRBD1 (6 bases). V lost 7 bases and J 6 bases, leaving 10 bases between the germline ends. The CDR3 totals 12 residues. CDR3 sequence: CASNLRGQPQHF. CDR3 sequence (DNA): TGTGCCAGCAACCTCAGGGGTCAGCCCCAGCATTTT.

The chain links TRBV9 to TRBJ2-1; 11 nucleotides line up with TRBD2. The germline gives CDR1 SGDLS, CDR2 YYNGEE. The CDR3 is 16 residues long. Unmatched junction bases numbered 5, after V lost 2 bases and J lost 4 bases. The CDR3 DNA reads as TGTGCCAGCAGCGTTCAGACTAGCGGGATATACAATGAGCAGTTCTTC. Protein: CASSVQTSGIYNEQFF.

This sequence joins TRBV3-1 (or the pseudogene TRBV3-2) and TRBJ1-2, with 8 positions matching TRBD1. Losses at the gene ends were 3 bases for V and 7 bases for J; bases not matched to a gene: 4. The CDR3 contains 13 residues. From germline, CDR1 is LGHDT and CDR2 YNNKEL (reference sequence). CDR3: CASSQDRARGYTF. The CDR3 bases are TGTGCCAGCAGCCAGGACAGGGCGCGTGGCTACACCTTC.

The chain joins TRBV10-2 to TRBJ2-3, with a weak D call TRBD2 (6 bases). Trimming shortened V by 6 bases and J by 0 bases, and 13 bases separated the two germline ends. The CDR3 runs 15 residues. Per germline, CDR1 WSHSY and CDR2 SAAADI. CDR3 residues: CASRNSGESTDTQYF. The CDR3 bases are TGCGCCAGCAGGAACTCGGGAGAGAGCACAGATACGCAGTATTTT.

This clone was detected a few times. The rearrangement joins TRBV18 to TRBJ1-3, with 8 bases that match TRBD1. After removal of 2 bases from V and 2 bases from J, the junction contained 11 bases not matched to a gene. The CDR3 consists of 18 residues. Germline V gene sequence: CDR1 KGHSH, CDR2 LQKENI. The CDR3 is CASSPDRFDRGTGNTIYF. The CDR3, as DNA: TGTGCCAGCTCACCAGATAGATTCGACAGGGGAACTGGAAACACCATATATTTT.

V usage is TRBV6-2 or TRBV6-3 and J usage is TRBJ2-1, with D maybe TRBD2 (6 bases). Trimming shortened V by 3 bases and J by 2 bases, and 8 bases separated the two germline ends. The CDR3 is 14 residues long. The V gene's germline CDR1 is MNHEY and CDR2 SVGEGT. CDR3: CASSYGGTYNEQFF. Here the CDR3 DNA reads TGTGCCAGCAGTTATGGCGGGACCTACAATGAGCAGTTCTTC.

J is TRBJ1-2 and V is TRBV12-3 or TRBV12-4, with D perhaps matching TRBD1 (6 bases). Trimming removed 6 bases at V and 3 bases at J, with 11 bases between. The CDR3 sequence is 13 residues long. CDR3 sequence (DNA): TGTGCCAGCAGCGGACAGCAATACTATGGCTACACCTTC. Translated, it gives CASSGQQYYGYTF.

This chain links TRBV3-1 (or the pseudogene TRBV3-2) with TRBJ1-6; TRBD1 agrees at 8 bases. The germline V gene encodes CDR1 LGHDT and CDR2 YNNKEL (reference sequence). Trimming removed 11 bases from V and 5 bases from J; junction bases left unmatched: 8. The CDR3 is 14 residues long. The CDR3 here is CAGGTGLDNSPLHF. The DNA of the CDR3 is TGTGCCGGGGGGACAGGTTTAGATAATTCACCCCTCCACTTT.

The chain joins TRBV29-1 to TRBJ1-1; D perhaps matches TRBD1 (6 bases). The V gene lost 5 bases and the J gene lost 3 bases, with 13 bases spanning the gap. The CDR3 covers 13 residues. Germline lookup yields CDR1 SQVTM and CDR2 ANQGSEA. In DNA, the CDR3 is TGCAGCGTTACCCGAAACAGGGACACTGAAGCTTTCTTT. Protein product: CSVTRNRDTEAFF.

The rearrangement uses TRBV6-4 and TRBJ2-3; 10 bases match TRBD2. Germline V gene lookup returns CDR1 MRHNA and CDR2 SNTAGT. Trimming cost V 4 bases and J 3 bases; bases outside gene matches: 13. The CDR3 runs 18 residues. The CDR3 loop reads CASSARRLAGVGTDTQYF. CDR3 nucleotides: TGTGCCAGCAGTGCCAGGCGGCTAGCGGGAGTTGGGACAGATACGCAGTATTTT.

The chain recombines TRBV12-5 with TRBJ2-7, with 14 bases aligning to TRBD2. CDR1 and CDR2 from the germline V gene are LGHNT and FRNRAP. The CDR3 runs 17 residues. The V and J ends lost 5 bases and 5 bases, in that order; junction bases with no gene match: 11. The CDR3 nucleotides read TGTGCTAGTGGTCCCGGGGGACTAGCGGGAGTGTTGAACGAGCAGTACTTC. Amino acid sequence: CASGPGGLAGVLNEQYF.

The chain joins TRBV11-2 to TRBJ2-3; 15 nucleotides match TRBD2. CDR1 SGHAT and CDR2 FQNNGV come from the germline V gene. V lost 5 bases and J lost 6; bases outside the gene matches: 12. The CDR3 spans 18 residues. The CDR3 region has the DNA TGTGCCAGCAGCAAACGCCTTGGACTAGCGGGAGGGTGGGATACGCAGTATTTT. Translating it yields CASSKRLGLAGGWDTQYF.

The V call is TRBV15, the J call TRBJ1-3, with D unresolved. Germline values: CDR1 LNHNV, CDR2 YYDKDF (reference sequence). The V gene lost 5 bases and the J gene lost 2 bases, with 16 bases spanning the gap. CDR3 length equals 16 residues. The CDR3 DNA is TGTGCCACCAGCGCTCATTCTGTCGGTACTGGAAACACCATATATTTT. Translated: CATSAHSVGTGNTIYF.

The chain couples TRBV6-5 to TRBJ2-7; the D gene is possibly TRBD2 (6 bases). Between the trimmed V and J ends, which lost 6 bases and 4 bases, there was a span of 19 bases. CDR1 and CDR2 (germline): MNHEY, SVGAGI. The CDR3 covers 15 residues. CDR3 protein: CASRTVSSGVYEQYF. CDR3 coding DNA: TGTGCCAGCAGGACGGTCAGTAGCGGAGTTTACGAGCAGTACTTC.

The chain is built from TRBV6-5 and TRBJ2-7; D is uncertain. Looked up from germline, CDR1 is MNHEY and CDR2 is SVGAGI. V dropped 2 bases and J dropped 0 bases, with 14 bases sitting between them. This CDR3 is 16 amino acids long. CDR3 residues: CASSYDGLGSSYEQYF. The CDR3 DNA sequence: TGTGCCAGCAGTTACGATGGTTTGGGCAGCTCCTACGAGCAGTACTTC.

The V and J genes are TRBV3-1 (or the pseudogene TRBV3-2) and TRBJ2-4; 9 nucleotides agree with TRBD2. Trimming removed 4 bases from V and 6 bases from J; junction bases left unmatched: 10. The CDR3 is made up of 16 amino acids. The germline CDR1 and CDR2 sequences are LGHDT and YNNKEL (reference sequence). CDR3 loop: CASSPRVAGVTNIQYF. CDR3 DNA: TGTGCCAGCAGCCCCCGGGTAGCGGGAGTGACAAACATTCAGTACTTC.